This paragraph covers one T cell receptor beta chain sequence. Its specificity is unknown. Germline V lookup: CDR1 SGHRS, CDR2 YFSETQ. There are 15 residues in the CDR3. V lost 4 bases to trimming and J lost 6 bases; unmatched junction nucleotides: 10. This entry belongs to a study of cytomegalovirus exposure and HLA in healthy donors. Findings of the study overall: In a later analysis, TCR beta V- and J-gene trimming showed a link to a missense DCLRE1C variant.

Primers: 60 Vbeta forward and 13 Jbeta reverse. Measured with immunoSEQ multiplex PCR; TCRdb has only the in-frame clones, and not every one. The profile shows about 160,000 clones, around 84% of them singletons. The receptor was isolated from a woman aged 35 to 49 in good health and CMV-seronegative. Sequenced: PBMCs. This chain uses TRBV5-1 with TRBJ1-2; TRBD1 matches 9 bases. The CDR3, as DNA: TGCGCCAGCAGCCCCTCCCACGGACAGGGGAATGGCTACACCTTC. It codes for CASSPSHGQGNGYTF.